The following is a T cell receptor (beta chain) sequence with its context. This record comes from a study of CD8+ T cells in alopecia areata. About the research overall: Those treated were given oral tofacitinib at 5 to 10 mg twice daily.

The treatment is: oral pan-JAK inhibitor, 5-10 mg twice daily. Extracted RNA was reverse transcribed, and the resulting cDNA served as sequencing template. Libraries were prepared by immunoSEQ multiplex PCR; TCRdb keeps only in-frame clonotypes and omits some of them. The data show under 300,000 clones, roughly 60% seen once. Trimming stripped 6 bases from V and 4 bases from J, with 6 bases between. Germline values: CDR1 MNHEY, CDR2 SMNVEV (reference sequence). The CDR3 contains 11 residues. The input for sequencing was CD4+ T cells sorted from blood, taken between weeks 51 and 54, from a patient treated with tofacitinib. This chain connects TRBV27 to TRBJ2-5; unclear D gene. The sequence was obtained from a human donor with alopecia areata. CDR3 nucleotides: TGTGCCAGCAGCCAAGGAGAGACCCAGTACTTC. Translated, it gives CASSQGETQYF.